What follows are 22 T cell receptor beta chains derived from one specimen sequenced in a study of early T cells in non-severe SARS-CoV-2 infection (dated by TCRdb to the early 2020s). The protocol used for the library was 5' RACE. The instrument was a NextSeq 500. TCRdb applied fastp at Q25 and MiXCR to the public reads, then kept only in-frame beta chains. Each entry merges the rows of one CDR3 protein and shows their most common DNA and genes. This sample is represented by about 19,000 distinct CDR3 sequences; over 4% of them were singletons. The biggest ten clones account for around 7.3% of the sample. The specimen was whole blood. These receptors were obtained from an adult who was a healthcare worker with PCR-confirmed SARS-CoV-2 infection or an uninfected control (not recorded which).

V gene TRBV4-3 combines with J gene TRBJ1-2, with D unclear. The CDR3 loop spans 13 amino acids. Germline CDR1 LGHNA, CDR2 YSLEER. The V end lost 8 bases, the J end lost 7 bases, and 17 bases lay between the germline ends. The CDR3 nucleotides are TGCGCCAGCTCCTTGGAGTTAACAAGTGGCTACACCTTC. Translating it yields CASSLELTSGYTF.

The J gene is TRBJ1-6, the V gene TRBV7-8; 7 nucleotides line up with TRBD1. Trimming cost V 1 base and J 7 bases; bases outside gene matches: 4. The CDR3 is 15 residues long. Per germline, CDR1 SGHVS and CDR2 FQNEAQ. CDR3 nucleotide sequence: TGTGCCAGCAGCTTAGAGGCCAGGGGGAATTCACCCCTCCACTTT. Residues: CASSLEARGNSPLHF. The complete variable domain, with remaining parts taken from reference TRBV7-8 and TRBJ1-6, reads GAGVSQSPRYKVAKRGQDVALRCDPISGHVSLFWYQQALGQGPEFLTYFQNEAQLDKSGLPSDRFFAERPEGSVSTLKIQRTQQEDSAVYLCASSLEARGNSPLHFGNGTRLTVT.

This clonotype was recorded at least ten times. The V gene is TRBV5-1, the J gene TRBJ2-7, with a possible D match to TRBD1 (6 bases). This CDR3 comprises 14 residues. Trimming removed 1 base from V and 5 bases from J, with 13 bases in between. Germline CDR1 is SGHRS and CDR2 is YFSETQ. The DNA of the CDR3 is TGCGCCAGCAGCTTGACACAGGGTTCCCACGAGCAGTACTTC. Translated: CASSLTQGSHEQYF.

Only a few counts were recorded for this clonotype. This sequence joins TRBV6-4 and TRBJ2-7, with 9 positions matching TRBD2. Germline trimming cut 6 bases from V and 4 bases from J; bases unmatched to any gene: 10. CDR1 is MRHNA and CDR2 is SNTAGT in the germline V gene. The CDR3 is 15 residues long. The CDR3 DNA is TGTGCCAGCAGCTCTCTCGGGACTAGCTTTTACGAGCAGTACTTC. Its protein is CASSSLGTSFYEQYF.

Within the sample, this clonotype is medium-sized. The CDR3 DNA sequence: TGTGCCAGCAGCTTCGGGGGTCCTCAGCCCCAGCATTTT. This sequence encodes CASSFGGPQPQHF. V gene TRBV7-6 combines with J gene TRBJ1-5; D may be TRBD1 (5 bases). V was clipped by 3 bases and J by 6 bases, with 9 bases between them. Germline V CDR1 and CDR2: SGHVS, FNYEAQ. CDR3 length: 13 residues.

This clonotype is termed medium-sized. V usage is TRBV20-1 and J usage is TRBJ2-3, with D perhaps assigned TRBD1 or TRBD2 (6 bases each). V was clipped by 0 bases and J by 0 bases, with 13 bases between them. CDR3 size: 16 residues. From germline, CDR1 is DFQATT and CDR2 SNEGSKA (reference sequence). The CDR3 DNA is TGCAGTGCTAGAGATCGTCGGGGGCTAAGCACAGATACGCAGTATTTT. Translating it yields CSARDRRGLSTDTQYF.

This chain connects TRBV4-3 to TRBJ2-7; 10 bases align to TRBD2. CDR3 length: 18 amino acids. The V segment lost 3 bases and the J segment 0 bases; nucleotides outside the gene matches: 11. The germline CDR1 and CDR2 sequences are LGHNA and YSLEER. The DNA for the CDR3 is TGCGCCAGCAGCCATAGTCCTAGCGGGGGCGACTTCTCCTACGAGCAGTACTTC. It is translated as CASSHSPSGGDFSYEQYF.

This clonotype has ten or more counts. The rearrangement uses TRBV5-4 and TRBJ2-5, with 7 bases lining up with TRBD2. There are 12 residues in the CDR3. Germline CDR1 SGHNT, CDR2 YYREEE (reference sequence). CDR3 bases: TGTGCAGCAGCGGGGCAGGGAGAGACCCAGTACTTC. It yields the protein CAAAGQGETQYF.

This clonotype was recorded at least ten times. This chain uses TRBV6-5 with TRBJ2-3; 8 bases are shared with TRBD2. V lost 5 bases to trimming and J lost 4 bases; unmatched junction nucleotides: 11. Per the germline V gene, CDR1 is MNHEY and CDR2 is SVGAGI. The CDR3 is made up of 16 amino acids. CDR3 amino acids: CASSREAGGGADTQYF. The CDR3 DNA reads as TGTGCCAGCAGTAGAGAGGCGGGGGGCGGGGCAGATACGCAGTATTTT.

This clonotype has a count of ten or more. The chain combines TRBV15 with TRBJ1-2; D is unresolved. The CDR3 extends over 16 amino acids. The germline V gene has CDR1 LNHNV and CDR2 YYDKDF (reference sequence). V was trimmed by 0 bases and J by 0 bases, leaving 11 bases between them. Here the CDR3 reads CATSRDLKASNYGYTF. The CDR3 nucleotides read TGTGCCACCAGCAGAGATCTTAAGGCCTCTAACTATGGCTACACCTTC.

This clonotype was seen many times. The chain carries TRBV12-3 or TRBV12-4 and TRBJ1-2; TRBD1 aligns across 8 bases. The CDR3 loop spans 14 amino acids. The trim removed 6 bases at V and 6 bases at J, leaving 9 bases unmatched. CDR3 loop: CASSSGQGFNGYTF. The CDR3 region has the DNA TGTGCCAGCAGCTCAGGACAGGGCTTTAATGGCTACACCTTC.

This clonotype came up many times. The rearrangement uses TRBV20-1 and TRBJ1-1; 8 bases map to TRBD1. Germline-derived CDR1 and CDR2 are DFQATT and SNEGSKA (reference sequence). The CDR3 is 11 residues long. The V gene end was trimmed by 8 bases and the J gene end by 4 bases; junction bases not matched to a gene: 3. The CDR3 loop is CSRTGPTEAFF. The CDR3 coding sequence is TGCAGTAGGACAGGGCCCACTGAAGCTTTCTTT.

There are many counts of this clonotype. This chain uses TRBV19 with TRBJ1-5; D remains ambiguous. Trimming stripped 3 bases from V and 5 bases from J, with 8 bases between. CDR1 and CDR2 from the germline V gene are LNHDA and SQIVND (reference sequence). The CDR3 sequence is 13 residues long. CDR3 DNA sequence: TGTGCCAGTAGTATTGTAAGCGATCAGCCCCAGCATTTT. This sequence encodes CASSIVSDQPQHF.

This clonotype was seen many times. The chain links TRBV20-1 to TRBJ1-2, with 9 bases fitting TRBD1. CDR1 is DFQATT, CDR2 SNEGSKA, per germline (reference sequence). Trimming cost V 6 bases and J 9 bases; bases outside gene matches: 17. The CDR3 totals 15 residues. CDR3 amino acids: CSAMTRDRVDDSYTF. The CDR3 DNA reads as TGCAGTGCGATGACGCGGGACAGGGTGGATGACAGCTACACCTTC.

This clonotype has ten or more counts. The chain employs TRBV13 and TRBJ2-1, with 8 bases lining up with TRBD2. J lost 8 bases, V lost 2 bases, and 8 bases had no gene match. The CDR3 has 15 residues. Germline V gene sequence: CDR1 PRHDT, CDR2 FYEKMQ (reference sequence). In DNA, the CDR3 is TGTGCCAGCAGCTTAAACAGCGGGGGCAGGTATGAGCAGTTCTTC. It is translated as CASSLNSGGRYEQFF.

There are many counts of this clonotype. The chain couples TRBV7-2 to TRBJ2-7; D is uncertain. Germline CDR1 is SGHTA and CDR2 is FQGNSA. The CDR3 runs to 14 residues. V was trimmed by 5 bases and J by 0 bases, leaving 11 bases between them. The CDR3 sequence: CASSPRGNSYEQYF. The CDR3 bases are TGTGCCAGCAGCCCACGTGGGAACTCCTACGAGCAGTACTTC.

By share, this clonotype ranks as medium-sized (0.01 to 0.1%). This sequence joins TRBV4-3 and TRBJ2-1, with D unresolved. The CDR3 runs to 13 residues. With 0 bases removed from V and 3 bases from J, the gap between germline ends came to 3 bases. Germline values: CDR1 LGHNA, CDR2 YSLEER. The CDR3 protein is CASSQDFYNEQFF. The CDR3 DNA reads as TGCGCCAGCAGCCAAGATTTCTACAATGAGCAGTTCTTC.

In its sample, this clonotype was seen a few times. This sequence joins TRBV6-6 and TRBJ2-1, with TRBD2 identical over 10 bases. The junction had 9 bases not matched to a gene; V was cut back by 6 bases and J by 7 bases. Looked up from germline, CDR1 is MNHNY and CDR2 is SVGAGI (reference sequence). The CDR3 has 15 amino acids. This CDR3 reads CASRLSGGPENEQFF. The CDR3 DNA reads TGTGCCAGCAGACTTAGCGGGGGGCCGGAAAATGAGCAGTTCTTC.

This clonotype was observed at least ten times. The chain's CDR3 is CAWKRMNTEAFF. CDR3 DNA: TGTGCCTGGAAGCGGATGAACACTGAAGCTTTCTTT. The chain is built from TRBV30 and TRBJ1-1; no clear D gene. The CDR3 totals 12 residues. Germline lookup yields CDR1 GTSNPN and CDR2 SVGIG (reference sequence). The V and J ends lost 4 bases and 0 bases respectively, with 6 bases between them.

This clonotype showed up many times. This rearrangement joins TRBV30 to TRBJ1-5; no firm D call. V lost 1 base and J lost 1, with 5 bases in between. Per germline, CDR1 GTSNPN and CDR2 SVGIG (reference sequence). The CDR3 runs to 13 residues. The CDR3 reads CAWSGTSNQPQHF. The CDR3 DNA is TGTGCCTGGAGTGGGACCAGCAATCAGCCCCAGCATTTT.

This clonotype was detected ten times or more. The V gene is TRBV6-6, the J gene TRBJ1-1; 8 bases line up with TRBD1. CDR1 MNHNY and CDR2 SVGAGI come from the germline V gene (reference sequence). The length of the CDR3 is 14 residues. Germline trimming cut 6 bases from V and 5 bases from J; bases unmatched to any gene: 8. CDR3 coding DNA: TGTGCCAGCAGACACAGGGGGAGGGAGACTGAAGCTTTCTTT. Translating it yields CASRHRGRETEAFF.

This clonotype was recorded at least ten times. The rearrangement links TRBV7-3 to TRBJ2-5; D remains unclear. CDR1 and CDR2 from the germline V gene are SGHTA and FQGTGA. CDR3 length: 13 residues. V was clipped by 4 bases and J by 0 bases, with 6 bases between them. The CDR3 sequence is CASSSRYQETQYF. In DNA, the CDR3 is TGTGCCAGCAGCTCCCGCTACCAAGAGACCCAGTACTTC.